This T cell receptor (beta chain) was observed in a study of technical replicates of blood from several donors. Deletions cut 5 bases from V and 0 bases from J, with 16 bases between. The CDR3 is 17 amino acids. The germline V gene encodes CDR1 SGHVS and CDR2 FQNEAQ. This clone was seen only a few times. TCRdb's copy holds only in-frame clones and misses some; the assay was immunoSEQ multiplex PCR. Here the sample spans about 59,000 clones, 93% being singletons. Material for sequencing was PBMCs. This TCR derives from a human donor in good health. Some clones in this sample may be carry-over from other donors' samples. The chain carries TRBV7-8 and TRBJ2-2, with a possible D match to TRBD1 (7 bases). The CDR3 sequence is CASSPRGAGSNTGELFF. CDR3 nucleotide sequence: TGTGCCAGCAGCCCCAGGGGGGCGGGTTCGAACACCGGGGAGCTGTTTTTT.